The present T cell receptor beta chain was sequenced within a study of cytomegalovirus exposure and HLA in healthy donors. Whole-study results and caveats: Researchers left out some V segments, among them TRBV6-2 and TRBV6-3, as indistinguishable. A prior analysis recorded that most TCR beta V segments were productive about 87% or about 30% of the time. TCR beta V- and J-gene trimming was later associated with a missense DCLRE1C variant.

The CDR3 runs 15 residues. J gave up 7 bases and V 3 bases, and 11 bases lay outside the gene matches. From germline, CDR1 is MNHEY and CDR2 SVGAGI. PCR involved 60 Vbeta and 13 Jbeta primers. The repertoire was sequenced with immunoSEQ multiplex PCR; TCRdb's copy has only in-frame clones and lacks some. The data contain roughly 250,000 clones, around 80% of them seen just once; the ten biggest clones take up roughly 0.3%. For this clone: Its target is unknown.

Sequenced material: PBMCs. This sequence was found in a girl aged 2 to 9 in good health and CMV-seronegative. The chain combines TRBV6-5 with TRBJ1-2; 7 bases are shared with TRBD1. The CDR3 DNA sequence: TGTGCCAGCAGTTATGAGGGACAGATCGGTTTTGGCTACACCTTC. This translates into CASSYEGQIGFGYTF.